This T cell receptor beta chain was sequenced during a study of T cells in Graves' hyperthyroidism and ophthalmopathy. Study as a whole: Peripheral blood collection took place at initial diagnosis, before any treatment.

Newly diagnosed hyperthyroidism patients aged 18 to 65 years had disease lasting under 2 months. It was at first hyperthyroidism diagnosis, before any ophthalmopathy symptoms, that the blood sample was taken. Isolation of PBMCs was performed on 10 ml fresh peripheral blood. Using RNA transcripts as the source, TCR beta CDR3 regions were amplified. HTBI primers were employed in a first-round RT-PCR of the TCR CDR3. A single record per CDR3 protein comes from TCRdb applying MiXCR to the multiplex PCR reads. The sample has some 600,000 distinct CDR3 sequences, more than 11% seen once. Germline lookup yields CDR1 MNHEY and CDR2 SMNVEV (reference sequence). The CDR3 runs 14 residues. V was clipped by 5 bases and J by 2 bases, with 10 bases between them.

The receptor was derived from a woman aged 25 to 39 with Graves' hyperthyroidism that later progressed to Graves' ophthalmopathy. Input material: blood. This chain joins TRBV27 and TRBJ1-5; D is undetermined. The CDR3 DNA sequence: TGTGCCAGCAGTAGTGCCGGCGGCAATCAGCCCCAGCATTTT. Translating it yields CASSSAGGNQPQHF.